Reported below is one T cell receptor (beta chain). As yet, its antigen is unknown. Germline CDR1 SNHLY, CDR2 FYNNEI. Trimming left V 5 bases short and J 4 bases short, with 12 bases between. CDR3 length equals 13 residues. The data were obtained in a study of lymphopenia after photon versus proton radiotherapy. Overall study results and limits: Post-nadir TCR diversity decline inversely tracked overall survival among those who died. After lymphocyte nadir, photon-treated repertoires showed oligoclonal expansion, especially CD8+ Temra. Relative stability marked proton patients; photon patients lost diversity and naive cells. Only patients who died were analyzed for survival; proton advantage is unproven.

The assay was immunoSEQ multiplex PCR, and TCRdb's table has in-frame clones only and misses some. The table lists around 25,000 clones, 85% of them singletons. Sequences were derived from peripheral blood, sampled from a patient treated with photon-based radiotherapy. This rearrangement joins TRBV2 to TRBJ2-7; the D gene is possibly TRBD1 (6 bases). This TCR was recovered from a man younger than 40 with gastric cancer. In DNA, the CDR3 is TGTGCCAGCAGTAGGGACATAGGATACGAGCAGTACTTC. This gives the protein CASSRDIGYEQYF. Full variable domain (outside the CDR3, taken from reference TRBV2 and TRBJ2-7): EPEVTQTPSHQVTQMGQEVILRCVPISNHLYFYWYRQILGQKVEFLVSFYNNEISEKSEIFDDQFSVERPDGSNFTLKIRSTKLEDSAMYFCASSRDIGYEQYFGPGTRLTVT.